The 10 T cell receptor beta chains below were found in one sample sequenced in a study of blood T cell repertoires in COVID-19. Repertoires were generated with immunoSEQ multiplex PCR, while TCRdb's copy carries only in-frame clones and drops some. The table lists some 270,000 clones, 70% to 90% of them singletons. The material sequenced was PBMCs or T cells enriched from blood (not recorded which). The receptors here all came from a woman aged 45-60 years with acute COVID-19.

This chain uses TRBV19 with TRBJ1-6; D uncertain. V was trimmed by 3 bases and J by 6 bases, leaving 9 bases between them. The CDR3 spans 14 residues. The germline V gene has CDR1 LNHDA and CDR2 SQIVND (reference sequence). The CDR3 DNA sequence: TGTGCCAGTAGTATTCTAGTGACTAATTCACCCCTCCACTTT. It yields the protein CASSILVTNSPLHF.

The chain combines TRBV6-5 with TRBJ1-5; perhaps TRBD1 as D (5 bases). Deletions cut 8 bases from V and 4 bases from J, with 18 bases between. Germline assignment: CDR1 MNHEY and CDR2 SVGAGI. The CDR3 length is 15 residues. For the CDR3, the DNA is TGTGCCAGCTCCGGTACCTCTGGGGCAAATCAGCCCCAGCATTTT. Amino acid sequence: CASSGTSGANQPQHF.

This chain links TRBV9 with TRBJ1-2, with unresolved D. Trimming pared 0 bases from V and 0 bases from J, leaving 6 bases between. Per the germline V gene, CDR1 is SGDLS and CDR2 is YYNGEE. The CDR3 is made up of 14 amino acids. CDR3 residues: CASSVGATNYGYTF. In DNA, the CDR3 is TGTGCCAGCAGCGTAGGCGCGACTAACTATGGCTACACCTTC.

The CDR3 DNA follows: TGTGCCAGCAGCGTGGGGACTAGCGGGGGGGCCATAGATACGCAGTATTTT. It encodes CASSVGTSGGAIDTQYF. This chain uses TRBV9 with TRBJ2-3; 16 bases agree with TRBD2. The CDR3 sequence is 17 residues long. Germline trimming cut 2 bases from V and 5 bases from J; bases unmatched to any gene: 5. CDR1 is SGDLS and CDR2 is YYNGEE in the germline V gene.

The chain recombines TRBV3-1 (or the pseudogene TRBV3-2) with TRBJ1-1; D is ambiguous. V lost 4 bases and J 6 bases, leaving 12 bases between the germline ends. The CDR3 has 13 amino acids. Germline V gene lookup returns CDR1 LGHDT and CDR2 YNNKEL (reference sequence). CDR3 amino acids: CASSLGRESEAFF. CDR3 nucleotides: TGTGCCAGCAGCCTCGGTCGGGAGTCTGAAGCTTTCTTT.

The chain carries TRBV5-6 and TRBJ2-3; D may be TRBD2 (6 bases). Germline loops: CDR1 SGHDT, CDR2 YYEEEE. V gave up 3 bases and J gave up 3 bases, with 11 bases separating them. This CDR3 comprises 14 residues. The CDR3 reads CASSWGLRTDTQYF. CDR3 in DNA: TGTGCCAGCAGCTGGGGACTCCGGACAGATACGCAGTATTTT.

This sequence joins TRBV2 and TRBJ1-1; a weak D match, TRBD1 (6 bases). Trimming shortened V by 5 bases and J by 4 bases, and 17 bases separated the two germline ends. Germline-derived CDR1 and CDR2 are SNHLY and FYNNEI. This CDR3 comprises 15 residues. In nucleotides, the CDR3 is TGTGCCAGCAGTACACAGGGTCTAGGATCCACTGAAGCTTTCTTT. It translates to CASSTQGLGSTEAFF.

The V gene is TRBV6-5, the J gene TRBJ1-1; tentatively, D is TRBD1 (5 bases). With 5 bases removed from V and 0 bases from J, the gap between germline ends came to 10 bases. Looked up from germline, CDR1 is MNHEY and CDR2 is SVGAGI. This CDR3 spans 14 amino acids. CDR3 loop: CASSTDSMNTEAFF. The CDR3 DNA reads TGTGCCAGCAGTACAGACAGCATGAACACTGAAGCTTTCTTT.

The CDR3 DNA reads TGTGCCAGCAGTTCCCGTGGGGGCTACTACGAGCAGTACTTC. It is translated as CASSSRGGYYEQYF. The V call is TRBV27, the J call TRBJ2-7; D may be TRBD1 (6 bases). V was cut by 4 bases and J by 3 bases, with 13 bases left in between. The germline V gene has CDR1 MNHEY and CDR2 SMNVEV (reference sequence). The CDR3 sequence is 14 residues long.

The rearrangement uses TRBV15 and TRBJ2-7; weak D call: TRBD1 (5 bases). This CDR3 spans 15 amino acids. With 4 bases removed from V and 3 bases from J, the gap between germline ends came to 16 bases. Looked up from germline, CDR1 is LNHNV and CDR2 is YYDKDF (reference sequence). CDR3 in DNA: TGTGCCACCAGCACCGTGGGGCCAGGTAACTACGAGCAGTACTTC. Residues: CATSTVGPGNYEQYF.